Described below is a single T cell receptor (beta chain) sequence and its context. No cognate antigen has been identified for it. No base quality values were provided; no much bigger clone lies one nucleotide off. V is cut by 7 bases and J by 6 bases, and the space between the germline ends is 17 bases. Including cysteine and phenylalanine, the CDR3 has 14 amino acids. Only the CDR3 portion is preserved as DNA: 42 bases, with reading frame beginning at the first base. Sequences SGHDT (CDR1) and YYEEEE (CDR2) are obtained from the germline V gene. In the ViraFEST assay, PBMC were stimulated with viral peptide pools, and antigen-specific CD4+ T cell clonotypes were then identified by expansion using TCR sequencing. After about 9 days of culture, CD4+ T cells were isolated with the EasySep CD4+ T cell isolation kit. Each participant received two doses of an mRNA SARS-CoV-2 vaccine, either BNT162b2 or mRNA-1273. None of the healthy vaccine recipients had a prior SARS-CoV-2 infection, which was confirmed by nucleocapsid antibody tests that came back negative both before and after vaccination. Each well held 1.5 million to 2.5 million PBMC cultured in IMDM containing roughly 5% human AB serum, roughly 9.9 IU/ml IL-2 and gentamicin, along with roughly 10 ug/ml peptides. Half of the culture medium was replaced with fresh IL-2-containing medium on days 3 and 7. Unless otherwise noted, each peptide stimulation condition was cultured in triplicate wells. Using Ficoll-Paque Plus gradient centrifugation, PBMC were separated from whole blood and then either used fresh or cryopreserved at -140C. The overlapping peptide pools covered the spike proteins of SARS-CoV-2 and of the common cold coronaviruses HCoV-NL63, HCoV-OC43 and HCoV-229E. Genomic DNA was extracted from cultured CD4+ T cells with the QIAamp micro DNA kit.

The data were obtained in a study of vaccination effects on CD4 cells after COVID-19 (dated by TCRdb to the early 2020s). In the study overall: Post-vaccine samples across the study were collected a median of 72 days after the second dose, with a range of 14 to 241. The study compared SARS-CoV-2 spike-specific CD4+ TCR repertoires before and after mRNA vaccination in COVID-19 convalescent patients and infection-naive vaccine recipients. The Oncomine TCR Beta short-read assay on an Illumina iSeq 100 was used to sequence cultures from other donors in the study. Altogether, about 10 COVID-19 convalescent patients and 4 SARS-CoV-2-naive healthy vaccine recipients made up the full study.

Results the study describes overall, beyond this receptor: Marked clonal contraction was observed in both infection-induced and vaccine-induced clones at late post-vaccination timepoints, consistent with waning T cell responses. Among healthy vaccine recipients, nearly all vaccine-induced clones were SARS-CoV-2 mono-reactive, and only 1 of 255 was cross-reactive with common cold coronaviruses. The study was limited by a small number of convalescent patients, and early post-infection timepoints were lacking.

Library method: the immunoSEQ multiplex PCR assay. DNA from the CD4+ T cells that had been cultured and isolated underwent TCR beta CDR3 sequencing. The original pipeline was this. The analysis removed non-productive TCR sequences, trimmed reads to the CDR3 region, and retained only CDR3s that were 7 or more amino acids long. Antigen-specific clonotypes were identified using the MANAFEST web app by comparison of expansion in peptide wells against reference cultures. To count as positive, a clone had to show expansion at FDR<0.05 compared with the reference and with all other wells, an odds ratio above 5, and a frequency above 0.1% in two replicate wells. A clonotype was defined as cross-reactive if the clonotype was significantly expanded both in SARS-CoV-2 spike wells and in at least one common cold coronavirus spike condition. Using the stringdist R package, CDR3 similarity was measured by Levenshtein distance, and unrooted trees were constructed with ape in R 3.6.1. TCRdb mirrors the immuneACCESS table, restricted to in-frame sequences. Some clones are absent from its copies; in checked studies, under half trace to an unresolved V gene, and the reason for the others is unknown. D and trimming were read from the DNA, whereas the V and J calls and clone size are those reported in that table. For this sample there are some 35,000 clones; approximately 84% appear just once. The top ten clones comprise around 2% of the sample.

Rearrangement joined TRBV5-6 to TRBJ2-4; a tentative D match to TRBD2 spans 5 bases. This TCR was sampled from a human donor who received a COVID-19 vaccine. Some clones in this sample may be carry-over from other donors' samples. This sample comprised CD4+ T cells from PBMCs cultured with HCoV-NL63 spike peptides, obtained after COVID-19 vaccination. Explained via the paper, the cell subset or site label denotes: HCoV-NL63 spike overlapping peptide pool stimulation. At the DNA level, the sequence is TGTGCCAGCGCCTTACTAGACTTTGCAAACATTCAGTACTTC. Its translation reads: CASALLDFANIQYF. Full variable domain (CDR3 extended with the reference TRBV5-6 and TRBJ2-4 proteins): DAGVTQSPTHLIKTRGQQVTLRCSPKSGHDTVSWYQQALGQGPQFIFQYYEEEERQRGNFPDRFSGHQFPNYSSELNVNALLLGDSALYLCASALLDFANIQYFGAGTRLSVL.